What follows describes a single T cell receptor beta chain. The repertoire was sequenced with immunoSEQ multiplex PCR; TCRdb's copy has only in-frame clones and lacks some. The profile shows over 150,000 clones, 91% of them singletons. The sample comes from a study of control samples from healthy donors and cancer patients. CDR1 and CDR2 (germline): LNHDA, SQIVND (reference sequence). V dropped 0 bases and J dropped 7 bases, with 16 bases sitting between them. The CDR3 totals 16 residues. The TCR was taken from a woman in her thirties or forties in good health. The V call is TRBV19, the J call TRBJ2-1, with D possibly being TRBD2 (5 bases). Sequencing was performed on blood. CDR3 loop: CASSIDTSNRVNEQFF. CDR3 bases: TGTGCCAGTAGTATAGATACTAGTAACCGCGTAAATGAGCAGTTCTTC.